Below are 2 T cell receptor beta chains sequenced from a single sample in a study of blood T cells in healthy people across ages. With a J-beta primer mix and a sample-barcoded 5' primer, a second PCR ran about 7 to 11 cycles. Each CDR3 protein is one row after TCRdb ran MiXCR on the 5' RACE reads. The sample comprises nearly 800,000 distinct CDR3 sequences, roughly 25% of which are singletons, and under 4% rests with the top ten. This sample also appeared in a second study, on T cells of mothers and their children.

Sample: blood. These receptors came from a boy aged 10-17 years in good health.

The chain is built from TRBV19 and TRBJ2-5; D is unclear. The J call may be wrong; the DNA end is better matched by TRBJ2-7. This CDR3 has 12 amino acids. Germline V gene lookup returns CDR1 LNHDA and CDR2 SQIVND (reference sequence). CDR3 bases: TGTGCCAGTAGTACCCACAGCTACGAGCAGTACTTC. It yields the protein CASSTHSYEQYF.

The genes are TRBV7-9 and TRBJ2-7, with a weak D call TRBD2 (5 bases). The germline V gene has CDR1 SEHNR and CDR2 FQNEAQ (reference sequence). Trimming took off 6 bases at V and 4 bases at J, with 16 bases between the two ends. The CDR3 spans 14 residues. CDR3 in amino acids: CASSLTGNGYEQYF. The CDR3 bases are TGTGCCAGCAGTCTAACCGGGAATGGATACGAGCAGTACTTC. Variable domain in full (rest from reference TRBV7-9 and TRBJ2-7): DTGVSQNPRHKITKRGQNVTFRCDPISEHNRLYWYRQTLGQGPEFLTYFQNEAQLEKSRLLSDRFSAERPKGSFSTLEIQRTEQGDSAMYLCASSLTGNGYEQYFGPGTRLTVT.